These T cell receptor beta chains were read from a single sample in a study of human T cells and chemical hapten exposure. TCRdb redid the calling of the reads with MiXCR, one entry per CDR3 protein. Among 100,000 to 150,000 distinct CDR3 sequences, over 7.5% were seen once, and the ten largest hold just over 1.4%. The sequenced material came from whole blood. The receptors derive from a human donor in good health. Some clones in this sample may be carry-over from other donors' samples. Each CDR3 is given with its conserved first and last residue. The D gene is left open where the match is weak. The size of a clone is reported for some rows only, either as once, few or many, or as a class for expanded clones.

CDR3 DNA: TGTGCCAGCAGGGGGACAGGGTTCTACGAGCAGTACTTC; CDR3 protein: CASRGTGFYEQYF; J gene: TRBJ2-7; CDR3 length: 13; D gene: TRBD1; V gene: TRBV6-5; clone size: -
CDR3 DNA: TGTGCCAGCAGTCCTAGGGTATCACGCGATGAGCAGTTCTTC; CDR3 protein: CASSPRVSRDEQFF; J gene: TRBJ2-1; CDR3 length: 14; D gene: -; V gene: TRBV25-1; clone size: few
CDR3 DNA: TGTGCCAGCAGCTTAGATTGGCCCCAGTACTTC; CDR3 protein: CASSLDWPQYF; J gene: TRBJ2-5; CDR3 length: 11; D gene: -; V gene: TRBV11-2; clone size: few
CDR3 DNA: TGTGCCAGCAGCTTAGAGGGGGCGCGGACTGAAGCTTTCTTT; CDR3 protein: CASSLEGARTEAFF; J gene: TRBJ1-1; CDR3 length: 14; D gene: TRBD1; V gene: TRBV7-2; clone size: -
CDR3 DNA: TGCGCCAGCAGCTTAGAAGAGACAGAGATGAGCGAGCAGTACTTC; CDR3 protein: CASSLEETEMSEQYF; J gene: TRBJ2-7; CDR3 length: 15; D gene: -; V gene: TRBV4-1; clone size: few
CDR3 DNA: TGTGCCAGCAGCCCTAACTATAATTCACCCCTCCACTTT; CDR3 protein: CASSPNYNSPLHF; J gene: TRBJ1-6; CDR3 length: 13; D gene: -; V gene: TRBV27; clone size: many
CDR3 DNA: TGCAGTGCTAGAGCACAGGGGAACTATGGCTACACCTTC; CDR3 protein: CSARAQGNYGYTF; J gene: TRBJ1-2; CDR3 length: 13; D gene: TRBD1; V gene: TRBV20-1; clone size: many
CDR3 DNA: TGTGCCAGCAGGGGACACCGCACAGGCTATTCACCCCTCCACTTT; CDR3 protein: CASRGHRTGYSPLHF; J gene: TRBJ1-6; CDR3 length: 15; D gene: -; V gene: TRBV27; clone size: few
CDR3 DNA: TGCGCCAGCAGTAGTCTACGGGGTTACGAGCAGTACTTC; CDR3 protein: CASSSLRGYEQYF; J gene: TRBJ2-7; CDR3 length: 13; D gene: -; V gene: TRBV10-1; clone size: few
CDR3 DNA: TGTGCCAGCAGCTTAGATCCACCCCAAGGGTTCGGAAACACCATATATTTT; CDR3 protein: CASSLDPPQGFGNTIYF; J gene: TRBJ1-3; CDR3 length: 17; D gene: -; V gene: TRBV11-2; clone size: many
CDR3 DNA: TGTGCCAGCAGCTTTCCGACTAGCGGACTTGGCACAGATACGCAGTATTTT; CDR3 protein: CASSFPTSGLGTDTQYF; J gene: TRBJ2-3; CDR3 length: 17; D gene: TRBD2; V gene: TRBV11-2; clone size: -
CDR3 DNA: TGCAGCATCTTCGGCGCGGGGGGGCAGTGGGGCACAGATACGCAGTATTTT; CDR3 protein: CSIFGAGGQWGTDTQYF; J gene: TRBJ2-3; CDR3 length: 17; D gene: TRBD2; V gene: TRBV29-1; clone size: -
CDR3 DNA: TGCAGTGCTAGAGTTCCTGGGGGATCACAGGATACGCAGTATTTT; CDR3 protein: CSARVPGGSQDTQYF; J gene: TRBJ2-3; CDR3 length: 15; D gene: -; V gene: TRBV20-1; clone size: many
CDR3 DNA: TGTGCCAGCAGCAGACGGACAGGGATTAATTCACCCCTCCACTTT; CDR3 protein: CASSRRTGINSPLHF; J gene: TRBJ1-6; CDR3 length: 15; D gene: TRBD1; V gene: TRBV7-2; clone size: many
CDR3 DNA: TGTGCCAGCAGCTCGCCCAGGGATGGGACCCAGTACTTC; CDR3 protein: CASSSPRDGTQYF; J gene: TRBJ2-5; CDR3 length: 13; D gene: -; V gene: TRBV7-9; clone size: -
CDR3 DNA: TGTGCCAGCAGCTTGGAAGGGTCTAACAACTATGGCTACACCTTC; CDR3 protein: CASSLEGSNNYGYTF; J gene: TRBJ1-2; CDR3 length: 15; D gene: -; V gene: TRBV7-3; clone size: -
CDR3 DNA: TGTGCCAGCAGCTTAGTTTCCGACAATGAGCAGTTCTTC; CDR3 protein: CASSLVSDNEQFF; J gene: TRBJ2-1; CDR3 length: 13; D gene: -; V gene: TRBV7-9; clone size: many
CDR3 DNA: TGTGCCAGCTCACCCGGGCCCTCTGGGGCCAACGTCCTGACTTTC; CDR3 protein: CASSPGPSGANVLTF; J gene: TRBJ2-6; CDR3 length: 15; D gene: -; V gene: TRBV18; clone size: many
CDR3 DNA: TGTGCCATCTCCGGGGCAGAAGCGGGTCAGCCCCAGCATTTT; CDR3 protein: CAISGAEAGQPQHF; J gene: TRBJ1-5; CDR3 length: 14; D gene: -; V gene: TRBV2; clone size: many
CDR3 DNA: TGTGCCAGCACCTTAATAACAGGGAACACTGAAGCTTTCTTT; CDR3 protein: CASTLITGNTEAFF; J gene: TRBJ1-1; CDR3 length: 14; D gene: -; V gene: TRBV6-2/TRBV6-3; clone size: few
CDR3 DNA: TGCGCCAGCAGCCAACAGACAGCCGCTAACTATGGCTACACCTTC; CDR3 protein: CASSQQTAANYGYTF; J gene: TRBJ1-2; CDR3 length: 15; D gene: -; V gene: TRBV4-3; clone size: many
CDR3 DNA: TGCGCCAGCCGGCCTTATGCCACCCTGGCCGTGAGTTACTCTGGGGCCAACGTCCTGACTTTC; CDR3 protein: CASRPYATLAVSYSGANVLTF; J gene: TRBJ2-6; CDR3 length: 21; D gene: -; V gene: TRBV5-1; clone size: many
CDR3 DNA: TGTGCCAGCAGCTTAAGGGGGGAGAACACTGAAGCTTTCTTT; CDR3 protein: CASSLRGENTEAFF; J gene: TRBJ1-1; CDR3 length: 14; D gene: -; V gene: TRBV7-9; clone size: many
CDR3 DNA: TGCGCCAGCAGCCCTACCGGGGGAGGCAAAAACATTCAGTACTTC; CDR3 protein: CASSPTGGGKNIQYF; J gene: TRBJ2-4; CDR3 length: 15; D gene: -; V gene: TRBV5-1; clone size: -
CDR3 DNA: TGCAGTGCTAGGGTGGGTACTAGCACAGATACGCAGTATTTT; CDR3 protein: CSARVGTSTDTQYF; J gene: TRBJ2-3; CDR3 length: 14; D gene: -; V gene: TRBV20-1; clone size: many
CDR3 DNA: TGTGCCAGCAGACCTCAAGGGAGCACTGAAGCTTTCTTT; CDR3 protein: CASRPQGSTEAFF; J gene: TRBJ1-1; CDR3 length: 13; D gene: -; V gene: TRBV6-2/TRBV6-3; clone size: -
CDR3 DNA: TGTGCCAGCAGCCAAGAGGCACTAGCGGGAGAGAGCTCCTACAATGAGCAGTTCTTC; CDR3 protein: CASSQEALAGESSYNEQFF; J gene: TRBJ2-1; CDR3 length: 19; D gene: TRBD2; V gene: TRBV4-2; clone size: many
CDR3 DNA: TGTGCCAGCAGCTTCTTCCCGACCGGTCCTAGCTATGGCTACACCTTC; CDR3 protein: CASSFFPTGPSYGYTF; J gene: TRBJ1-2; CDR3 length: 16; D gene: -; V gene: TRBV5-6; clone size: -
CDR3 DNA: TGCAGTGCCACGGATCGGGACAGCCACTACGAGCAGTACTTC; CDR3 protein: CSATDRDSHYEQYF; J gene: TRBJ2-7; CDR3 length: 14; D gene: TRBD1; V gene: TRBV20-1; clone size: many